This entry describes one T cell receptor (beta chain). The target antigen is unknown. This entry is derived from a study of T cell responses to AZD1222 COVID-19 vaccine. General study results and limits: Repertoire samples came only from after the peak T cell response. Unmutated variant regions reportedly attract nearly half of all spike-specific TCRs. Two AZD1222 administrations were followed by greater Spike-specific TCR breadth and depth. The donor cohort was predominantly white British with a female majority, and clonal diversity may have been underestimated.

Repertoires were generated with immunoSEQ multiplex PCR, while TCRdb's copy carries only in-frame clones and drops some. The sample contains under 170,000 clones, roughly 92% of which appear only once. V gave up 2 bases and J gave up 7 bases, with 11 bases separating them. Germline-derived CDR1 and CDR2 are LGHNA and YSLEER. This CDR3 is 13 amino acids long. The sequenced sample was peripheral blood, obtained on day 0 of AZD1222 vaccination. The V call is TRBV4-3, the J call TRBJ1-2; D not certain. This TCR was recovered from an adult in good health. CDR3 residues: CASSQLGSLGYTF. The CDR3 DNA is TGCGCCAGCAGCCAATTAGGCTCTCTTGGCTACACCTTC.